The rows below give T cell receptor beta chains drawn from one sample of a study of cytomegalovirus exposure and HLA in healthy donors. Clones were read by immunoSEQ multiplex PCR, and TCRdb kept only the in-frame ones, dropping some. The sample comprises roughly 100,000 clones, nearly 65% of which are singletons, and about 4.3% rests with the top ten. The specimen sequenced was PBMCs. The receptors stem from a human donor in good health. Each CDR3 is given with its conserved first and last residue. The D gene is left open where the match is weak. Clone size is given for some rows only: seen once, a few or many times, or a class if the clone is expanded.

d_gene	v_gene	abundance	j_gene	CDR3nt	CDR3aa
.	TRBV18	.	TRBJ1-1	TGTGCCAGCTCACCAAATCCAAGGGGCACTGAAGCTTTCTTT	CASSPNPRGTEAFF
TRBD2	TRBV11-2	.	TRBJ2-5	TGTGCCAGCAGCTCCTTAGCGGGAGCCCGGGAGACCCAGTACTTC	CASSSLAGARETQYF
.	TRBV9	.	TRBJ1-5	TGTGCCAGCAGCGTAGGGGGTGGGGGCTTTCAGCCCCAGCATTTT	CASSVGGGGFQPQHF
.	TRBV11-2	few	TRBJ2-1	TGTGCCAGCAGCATAGCAGGGTTTACCTACAATGAGCAGTTCTTC	CASSIAGFTYNEQFF
TRBD1	TRBV29-1	.	TRBJ1-5	TGCAGCGTGTCAGGGGGTCGGAGTCAGCCCCAGCATTTT	CSVSGGRSQPQHF
.	TRBV4-1	.	TRBJ1-2	TGCGCCAGCAGCCAAGATCGGCCCGGGGAACAATTCTTC	CASSQDRPGEQFF
TRBD1	TRBV30	once	TRBJ2-5	TGTGCCTGGGAGGGACAGGGTCTCCAAGAGACCCAGTACTTC	CAWEGQGLQETQYF
.	TRBV7-8	.	TRBJ1-5	TGTGCCAGCAGCCTAGGCCGGGAGGTTAGCAATCAGCCCCAGCATTTT	CASSLGREVSNQPQHF
.	TRBV2	.	TRBJ2-7	TGTGCCAGTCTAGACGAGCCCTACGAGCAGTACTTC	CASLDEPYEQYF
TRBD1	TRBV15	.	TRBJ2-2	TGTGCCACCAGCAGGACGACAGGGGCCTACACCGGGGAGCTGTTTTTT	CATSRTTGAYTGELFF
.	TRBV6-6	few	TRBJ1-1	TGTGCCAGCAGTTACACGGGACAGAACACTGAAGCTTTCTTT	CASSYTGQNTEAFF
TRBD1	TRBV4-2	.	TRBJ2-5	TGTGCCAGCAGCCAAAAGGGACAGGGACCCATTGCGGAGACCCAGTACTTC	CASSQKGQGPIAETQYF
.	TRBV2	.	TRBJ1-5	TGTGCCAGCAGTGAACCGGACACCAATCAGCCCCAGCATTTT	CASSEPDTNQPQHF
TRBD1	TRBV11-2	.	TRBJ1-2	TGTGCCAGCAGCCGAACCGGGACAGCGCATGTCTACACCTTC	CASSRTGTAHVYTF
TRBD2	TRBV28	.	TRBJ2-7	TGTGCCAGCAGTTTACCCCGAGGACTAGCGGGGATCGAACGGAGGGCCCTCGAGCAGTACTTC	CASSLPRGLAGIERRALEQYF
.	TRBV4-1	.	TRBJ1-2	TGCGCCAGCAGCCAAGAGGACGGAGGACTTCTCTCTGGAGGTGGCTACACCTTC	CASSQEDGGLLSGGGYTF
TRBD1	TRBV10-1	.	TRBJ2-7	TGCGCCAGCAGCGGGGCCGGGACAGGGGCCTACGAGCAGTACTTC	CASSGAGTGAYEQYF
TRBD1	TRBV7-9	.	TRBJ2-7	TGTGCCAGCAGACAGATAGGGGGCCACGAGCAGTACTTC	CASRQIGGHEQYF
TRBD2	TRBV5-4	.	TRBJ2-1	TGTGCCAGCAGCTCACTAGCGGGAGGGGTCAATGAGCAGTTCTTC	CASSSLAGGVNEQFF
TRBD2	TRBV19	.	TRBJ2-5	TGTGCCAGTAGTATTCTTACGGGAGGCGTGGAGACCCAGTACTTC	CASSILTGGVETQYF
TRBD1	TRBV28	.	TRBJ2-7	TGTGCCAGCAGTTTGGGACAGCCAGGCGTCGAGCAGTACTTC	CASSLGQPGVEQYF
.	TRBV5-1	.	TRBJ2-7	TGCGCCAGCAGCGCCGACAACTACGAGCAGTACTTC	CASSADNYEQYF
.	TRBV19	.	TRBJ2-2	TGTGCCAGTAGTTCTGACTGGACCGGGGAGCTGTTTTTT	CASSSDWTGELFF
TRBD2	TRBV7-9	.	TRBJ2-7	TGTGCCAGCAGCCCCAGGACTAGCGAGCTCAACGAGCAGTACTTC	CASSPRTSELNEQYF
.	TRBV5-1	once	TRBJ2-2	TGCGCCAGCAGCTTGAGGATGGAGGCCGGGGAGCTGTTTTTT	CASSLRMEAGELFF
.	TRBV28	few	TRBJ2-3	TGTGCCAGCAGTTTCTATAGCACAGATACGCAGTATTTT	CASSFYSTDTQYF